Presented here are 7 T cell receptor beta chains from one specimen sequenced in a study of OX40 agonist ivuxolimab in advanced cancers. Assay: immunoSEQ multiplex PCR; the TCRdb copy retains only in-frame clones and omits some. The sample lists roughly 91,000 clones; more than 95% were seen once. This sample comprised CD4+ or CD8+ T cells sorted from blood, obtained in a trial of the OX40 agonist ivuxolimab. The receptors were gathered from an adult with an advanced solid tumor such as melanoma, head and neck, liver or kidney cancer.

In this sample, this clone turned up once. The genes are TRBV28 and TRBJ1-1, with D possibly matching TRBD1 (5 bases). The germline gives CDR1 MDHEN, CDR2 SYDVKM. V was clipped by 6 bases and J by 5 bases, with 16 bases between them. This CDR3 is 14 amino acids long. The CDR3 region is CASRGIGDGTEAFF. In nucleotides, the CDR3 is TGTGCCAGCAGAGGAATAGGGGATGGTACTGAAGCTTTCTTT.

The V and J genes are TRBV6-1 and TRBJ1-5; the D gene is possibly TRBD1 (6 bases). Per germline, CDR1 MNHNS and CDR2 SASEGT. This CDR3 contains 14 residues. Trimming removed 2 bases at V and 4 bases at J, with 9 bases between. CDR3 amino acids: CASSENRVNQPQHF. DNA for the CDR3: TGTGCCAGCAGTGAAAACAGGGTAAATCAGCCCCAGCATTTT.

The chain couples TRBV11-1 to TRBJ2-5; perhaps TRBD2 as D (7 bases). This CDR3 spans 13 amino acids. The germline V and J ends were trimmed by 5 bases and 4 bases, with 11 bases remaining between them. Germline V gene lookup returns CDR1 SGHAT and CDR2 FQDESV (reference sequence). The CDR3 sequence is CASSLGGGETQYF. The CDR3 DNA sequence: TGTGCCAGCAGCCTAGGGGGGGGAGAGACCCAGTACTTC.

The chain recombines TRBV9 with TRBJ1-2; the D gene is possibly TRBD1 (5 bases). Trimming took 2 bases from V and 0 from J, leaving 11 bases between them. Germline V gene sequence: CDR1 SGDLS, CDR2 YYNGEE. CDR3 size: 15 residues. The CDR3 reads CASSVDSSTNYGYTF. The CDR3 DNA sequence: TGTGCCAGCAGCGTTGACAGTAGCACTAACTATGGCTACACCTTC.

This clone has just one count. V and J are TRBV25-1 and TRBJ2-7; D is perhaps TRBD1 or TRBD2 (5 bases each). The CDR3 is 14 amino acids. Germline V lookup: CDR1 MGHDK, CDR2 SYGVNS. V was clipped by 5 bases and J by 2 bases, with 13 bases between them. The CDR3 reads CASSTRDGPYEQYF. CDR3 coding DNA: TGTGCCAGCAGTACCCGGGACGGACCCTACGAGCAGTACTTC.

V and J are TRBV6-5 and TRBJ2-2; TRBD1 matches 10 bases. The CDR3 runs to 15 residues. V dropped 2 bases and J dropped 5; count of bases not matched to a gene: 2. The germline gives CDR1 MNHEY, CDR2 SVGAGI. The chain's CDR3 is CASSYGTGETGELFF. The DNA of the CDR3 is TGTGCCAGCAGTTACGGGACAGGGGAGACCGGGGAGCTGTTTTTT.

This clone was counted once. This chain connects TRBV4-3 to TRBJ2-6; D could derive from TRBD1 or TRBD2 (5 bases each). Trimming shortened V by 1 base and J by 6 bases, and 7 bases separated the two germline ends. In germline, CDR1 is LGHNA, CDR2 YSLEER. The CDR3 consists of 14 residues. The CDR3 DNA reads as TGCGCCAGCAGCCAAGTGGGGGAGGCCAACGTCCTGACTTTC. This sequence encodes CASSQVGEANVLTF.